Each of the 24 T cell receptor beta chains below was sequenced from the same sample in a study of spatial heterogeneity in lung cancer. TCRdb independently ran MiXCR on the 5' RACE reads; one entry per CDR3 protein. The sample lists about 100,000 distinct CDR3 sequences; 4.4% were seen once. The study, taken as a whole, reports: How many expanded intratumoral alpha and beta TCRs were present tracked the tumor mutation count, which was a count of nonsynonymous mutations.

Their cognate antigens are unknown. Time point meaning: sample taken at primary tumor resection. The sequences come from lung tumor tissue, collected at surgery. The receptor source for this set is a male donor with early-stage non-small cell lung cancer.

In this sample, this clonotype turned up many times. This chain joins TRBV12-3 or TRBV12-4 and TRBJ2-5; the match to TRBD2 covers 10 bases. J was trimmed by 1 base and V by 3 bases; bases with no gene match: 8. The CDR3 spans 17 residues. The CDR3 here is CASSFRLAGTPQETQYF. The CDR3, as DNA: TGTGCCAGCAGTTTTAGACTAGCGGGCACTCCCCAAGAGACCCAGTACTTC.

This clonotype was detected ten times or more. The DNA of the CDR3 is TGTGCCAGCAGTTTATCGGCAGTCATGAACACTGAAGCTTTCTTT. It yields the protein CASSLSAVMNTEAFF. The genes are TRBV12-3 or TRBV12-4 and TRBJ1-1; the D is unclear. The CDR3 runs 15 residues. The V and J ends lost 2 bases and 0 bases respectively, with 10 bases between them.

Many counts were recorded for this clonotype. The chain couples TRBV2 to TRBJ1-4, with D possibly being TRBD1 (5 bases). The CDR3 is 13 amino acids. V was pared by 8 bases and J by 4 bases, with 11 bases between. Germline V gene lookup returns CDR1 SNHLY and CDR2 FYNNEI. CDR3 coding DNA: TGTGCCAGCCTGGAAGGGGTTAATGAAAAACTGTTTTTT. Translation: CASLEGVNEKLFF.

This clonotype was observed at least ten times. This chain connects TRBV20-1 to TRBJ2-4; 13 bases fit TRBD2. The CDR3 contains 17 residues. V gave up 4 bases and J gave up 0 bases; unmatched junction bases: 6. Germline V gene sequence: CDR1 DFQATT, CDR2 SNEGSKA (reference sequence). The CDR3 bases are TGCAGTGCTATGACTAGCGGGAGGAAACTAGCCAAAAACATTCAGTACTTC. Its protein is CSAMTSGRKLAKNIQYF.

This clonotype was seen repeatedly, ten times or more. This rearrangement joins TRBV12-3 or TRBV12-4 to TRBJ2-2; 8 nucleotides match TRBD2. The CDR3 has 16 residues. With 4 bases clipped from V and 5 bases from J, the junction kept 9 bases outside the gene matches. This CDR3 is CASSSPAGGLTGELFF. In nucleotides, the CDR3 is TGTGCCAGCAGTTCCCCTGCGGGAGGACTTACCGGGGAGCTGTTTTTT.

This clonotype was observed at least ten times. The CDR3 loop reads CASSTTHQGARYEQYF. The CDR3 coding sequence is TGTGCCAGCAGCACCACCCACCAGGGGGCCAGGTACGAGCAGTACTTC. The V call is TRBV7-9, the J call TRBJ2-7; 8 bases match TRBD1. The CDR3 extends over 16 amino acids. The V gene end was trimmed by 5 bases and the J gene end by 4 bases; junction bases not matched to a gene: 13. CDR1 is SEHNR and CDR2 is FQNEAQ in the germline V gene (reference sequence).

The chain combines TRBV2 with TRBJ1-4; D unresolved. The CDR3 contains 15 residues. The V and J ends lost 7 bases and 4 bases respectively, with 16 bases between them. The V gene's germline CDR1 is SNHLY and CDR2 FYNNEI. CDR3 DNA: TGTGCCAGCAAAAAGGGTTTCGCAGATAATGAAAAACTGTTTTTT. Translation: CASKKGFADNEKLFF.

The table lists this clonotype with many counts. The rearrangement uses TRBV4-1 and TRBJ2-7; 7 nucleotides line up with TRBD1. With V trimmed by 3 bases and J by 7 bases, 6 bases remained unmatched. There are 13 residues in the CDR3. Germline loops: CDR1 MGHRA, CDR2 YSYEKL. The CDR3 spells CASSHGTEGEQYF. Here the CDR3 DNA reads TGCGCCAGCAGCCACGGGACAGAGGGGGAGCAGTACTTC.

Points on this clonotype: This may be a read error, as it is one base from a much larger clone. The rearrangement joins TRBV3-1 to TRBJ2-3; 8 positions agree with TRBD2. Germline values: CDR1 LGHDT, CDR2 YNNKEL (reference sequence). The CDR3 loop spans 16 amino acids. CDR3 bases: TGTGCCAGCAGCCCCGGGGGGGGCGGGAACACAGATACGCAGAATTTT. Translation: CASSPGGGGNTDTQNF.

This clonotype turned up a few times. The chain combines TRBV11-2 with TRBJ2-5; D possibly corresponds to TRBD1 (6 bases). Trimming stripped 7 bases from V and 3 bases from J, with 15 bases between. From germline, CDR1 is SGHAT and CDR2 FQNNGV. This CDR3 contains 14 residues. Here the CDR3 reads CASTTDRDEETQYF. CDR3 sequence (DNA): TGTGCCAGCACCACGGACAGAGACGAAGAGACCCAGTACTTC. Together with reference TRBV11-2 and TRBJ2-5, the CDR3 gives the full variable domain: EAGVAQSPRYKIIEKRQSVAFWCNPISGHATLYWYQQILGQGPKLLIQFQNNGVVDDSQLPKDRFSAERLKGVDSTLKIQPAKLEDSAVYLCASTTDRDEETQYFGPGTRLLVL.

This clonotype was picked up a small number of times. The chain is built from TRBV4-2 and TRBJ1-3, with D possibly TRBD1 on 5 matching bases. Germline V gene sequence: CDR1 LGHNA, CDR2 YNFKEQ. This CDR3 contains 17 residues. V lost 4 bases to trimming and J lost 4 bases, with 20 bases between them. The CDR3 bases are TGTGCCAGCAGCCCGAGAACCGGGGCGCGATTCGGAAACACCATATATTTT. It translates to CASSPRTGARFGNTIYF.

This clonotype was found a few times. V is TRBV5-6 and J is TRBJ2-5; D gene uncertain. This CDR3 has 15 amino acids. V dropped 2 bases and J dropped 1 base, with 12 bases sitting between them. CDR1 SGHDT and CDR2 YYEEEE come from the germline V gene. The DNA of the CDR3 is TGTGCCAGCAGCTTTTGGTGGCCGTCCCAAGAGACCCAGTACTTC. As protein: CASSFWWPSQETQYF.

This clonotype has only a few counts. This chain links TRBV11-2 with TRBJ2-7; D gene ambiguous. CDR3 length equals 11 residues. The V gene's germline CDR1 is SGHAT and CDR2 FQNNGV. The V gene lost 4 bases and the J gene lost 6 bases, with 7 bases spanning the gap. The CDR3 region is CASSYWFEQYF. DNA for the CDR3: TGTGCCAGCAGCTACTGGTTCGAGCAGTACTTC.

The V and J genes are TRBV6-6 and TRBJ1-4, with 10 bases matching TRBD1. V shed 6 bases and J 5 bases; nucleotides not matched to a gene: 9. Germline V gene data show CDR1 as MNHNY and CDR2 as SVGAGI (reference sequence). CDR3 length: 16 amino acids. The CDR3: CASSPSPGQGNEKLFF. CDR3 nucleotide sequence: TGTGCCAGCAGCCCCTCCCCGGGACAGGGGAATGAAAAACTGTTTTTT.

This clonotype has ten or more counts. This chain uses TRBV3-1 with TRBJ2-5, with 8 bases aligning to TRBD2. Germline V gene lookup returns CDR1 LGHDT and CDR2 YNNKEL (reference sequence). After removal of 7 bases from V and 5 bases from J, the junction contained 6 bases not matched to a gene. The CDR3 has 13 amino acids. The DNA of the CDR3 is TGTGCCAGCACCCGACTAGCGCAGGAGACCCAGTACTTC. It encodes CASTRLAQETQYF.

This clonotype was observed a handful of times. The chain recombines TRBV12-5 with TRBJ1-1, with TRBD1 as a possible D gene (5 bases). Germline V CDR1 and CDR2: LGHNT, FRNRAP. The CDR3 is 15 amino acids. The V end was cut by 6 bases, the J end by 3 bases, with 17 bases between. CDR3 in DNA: TGTGCTAGTGGAACTATCGGGGGATTGGACACTGAAGCTTTCTTT. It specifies CASGTIGGLDTEAFF.

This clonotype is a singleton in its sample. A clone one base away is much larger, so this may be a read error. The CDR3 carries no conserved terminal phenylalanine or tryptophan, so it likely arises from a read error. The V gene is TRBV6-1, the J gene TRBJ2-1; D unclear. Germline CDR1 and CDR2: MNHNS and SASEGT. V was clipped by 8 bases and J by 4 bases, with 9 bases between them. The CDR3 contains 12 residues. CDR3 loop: CASGPPYNEQFL. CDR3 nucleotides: TGTGCCAGCGGGCCCCCTTACAATGAGCAGTTCTTA.

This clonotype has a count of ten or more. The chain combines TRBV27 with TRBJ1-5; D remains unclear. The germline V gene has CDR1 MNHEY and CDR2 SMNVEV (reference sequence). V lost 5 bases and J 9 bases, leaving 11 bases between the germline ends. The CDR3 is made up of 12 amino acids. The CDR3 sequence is CASSPRLGPQHF. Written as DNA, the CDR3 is TGTGCCAGCAGTCCCCGGCTCGGGCCCCAGCATTTT.

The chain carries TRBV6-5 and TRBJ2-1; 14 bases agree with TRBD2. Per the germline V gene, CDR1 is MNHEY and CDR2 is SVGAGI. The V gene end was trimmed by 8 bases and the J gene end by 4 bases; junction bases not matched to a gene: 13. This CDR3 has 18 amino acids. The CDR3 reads CASWGLAGVGKEYNEQFF. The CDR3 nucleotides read TGTGCCAGCTGGGGACTAGCGGGAGTAGGGAAGGAGTACAATGAGCAGTTCTTC.

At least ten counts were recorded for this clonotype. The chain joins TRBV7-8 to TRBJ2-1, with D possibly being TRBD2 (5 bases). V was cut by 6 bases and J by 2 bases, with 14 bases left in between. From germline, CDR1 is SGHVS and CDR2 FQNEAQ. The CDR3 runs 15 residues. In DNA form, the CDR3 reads TGTGCCAGCAGTTCACTAGTAGGCACCTACAATGAGCAGTTCTTC. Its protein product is CASSSLVGTYNEQFF.

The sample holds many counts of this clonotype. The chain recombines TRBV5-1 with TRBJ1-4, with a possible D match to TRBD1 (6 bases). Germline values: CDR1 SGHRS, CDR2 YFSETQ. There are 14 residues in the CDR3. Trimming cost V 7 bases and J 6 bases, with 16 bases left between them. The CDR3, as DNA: TGCGCCAGCGGGAGGGGGTTCTCGGATGAAAAACTGTTTTTT. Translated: CASGRGFSDEKLFF.

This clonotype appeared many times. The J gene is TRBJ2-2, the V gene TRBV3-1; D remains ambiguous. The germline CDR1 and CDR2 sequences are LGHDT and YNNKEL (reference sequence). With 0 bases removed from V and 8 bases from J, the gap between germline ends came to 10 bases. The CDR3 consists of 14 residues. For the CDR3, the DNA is TGTGCCAGCAGCCAAGATTGGGGTCAGGGGGAGCTGTTTTTT. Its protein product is CASSQDWGQGELFF.

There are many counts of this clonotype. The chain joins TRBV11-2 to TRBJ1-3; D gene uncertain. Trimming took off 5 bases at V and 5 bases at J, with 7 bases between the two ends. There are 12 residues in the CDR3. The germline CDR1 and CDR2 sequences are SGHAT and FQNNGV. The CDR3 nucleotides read TGTGCCAGCAGCAACTACAGAAACACCATATATTTT. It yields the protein CASSNYRNTIYF.

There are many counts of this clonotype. The DNA for the CDR3 is TGTGCCAGCAGCCGTGTGGGGACCGCCTGGGAGCAGTACTTC. As protein: CASSRVGTAWEQYF. The J gene is TRBJ2-7, the V gene TRBV11-2; perhaps D is TRBD1 or TRBD2 (5 bases each). CDR1 is SGHAT and CDR2 is FQNNGV in the germline V gene. Trimming removed 5 bases from V and 7 bases from J, with 18 bases in between. The CDR3 runs to 14 residues.